Below are 18 T cell receptor beta chains sequenced from a single sample in a study of cytomegalovirus exposure and HLA in healthy donors. Both 60 Vbeta primers and 13 Jbeta primers went into the PCR. Profiling relied on immunoSEQ multiplex PCR, and the TCRdb table lists in-frame clones only, not all of them. This sample has approximately 170,000 clones, with roughly 79% found just once. Sequenced material: PBMCs. These receptors came from a woman younger than 30 in good health and CMV-seronegative.

The V call is TRBV4-1, the J call TRBJ2-6; D is ambiguous. V lost 1 base to trimming and J lost 0 bases, with 10 bases between them. This CDR3 has 17 residues. From germline, CDR1 is MGHRA and CDR2 YSYEKL. In nucleotides, the CDR3 is TGCGCCAGCAGCCAAGTCCCAGATTCCTCTGGGGCCAACGTCCTGACTTTC. This translates into CASSQVPDSSGANVLTF.

The gene calls are TRBV6-6 and TRBJ1-6; D perhaps matches TRBD1 (5 bases). This CDR3 region has 15 residues. CDR1 is MNHNY and CDR2 is SVGAGI in the germline V gene (reference sequence). Trimming removed 4 bases from V and 6 bases from J, with 13 bases in between. The CDR3, as DNA: TGTGCCAGCAGTTCACAGGTGGGATTTAATTCACCCCTCCACTTT. Protein sequence: CASSSQVGFNSPLHF.

V and J are TRBV5-6 and TRBJ1-4; 11 bases agree with TRBD1. The CDR3 consists of 15 residues. V dropped 4 bases and J dropped 5; count of bases not matched to a gene: 4. Germline CDR1 reads SGHDT; CDR2 reads YYEEEE. CDR3 region: CASSTGQGGNEKLFF. Written as DNA, the CDR3 is TGTGCCAGCAGCACGGGACAGGGGGGAAATGAAAAACTGTTTTTT.

The chain recombines TRBV2 with TRBJ1-6; D unclear. Per the germline V gene, CDR1 is SNHLY and CDR2 is FYNNEI. The germline V and J ends were trimmed by 4 bases and 5 bases, with 12 bases remaining between them. This CDR3 region has 15 residues. CDR3 bases: TGTGCCAGCAGTGTAGAGGCGGCCCATAATTCACCCCTCCACTTT. Translated: CASSVEAAHNSPLHF.

The CDR3 loop is CASSLWVTGGEKLFF. In DNA, the CDR3 is TGTGCCAGCAGCTTGTGGGTGACAGGGGGTGAAAAACTGTTTTTT. This chain links TRBV5-6 with TRBJ1-4, with TRBD1 identical over 9 bases. The CDR3 contains 15 residues. The V segment lost 1 base and the J segment 7 bases; nucleotides outside the gene matches: 5. The V gene's germline CDR1 is SGHDT and CDR2 YYEEEE.

V usage is TRBV5-5 and J usage is TRBJ1-5, with D unresolved. Germline V CDR1 and CDR2: SGHKS, YYEKEE (reference sequence). Trimming stripped 7 bases from V and 0 bases from J, with 20 bases between. CDR3 size: 17 residues. Here the CDR3 reads CASSPRRVPYSNQPQHF. CDR3 DNA sequence: TGTGCCAGCTCCCCCCGGAGGGTTCCTTATAGCAATCAGCCCCAGCATTTT.

A remark on this clone: Germline and junction disagree at one end, which may indicate a read error. The rearrangement links TRBV7-9 to TRBJ1-5; tentatively, D is TRBD1 (5 bases). The CDR3 extends over 14 amino acids. Germline values: CDR1 SEHNR, CDR2 FQNEAQ (reference sequence). The CDR3 coding sequence is TGTTCCAGCAGCTCGGGGGGAAGCCATCAGCCCCAGCATTTT. It is translated as CSSSSGGSHQPQHF.

J is TRBJ1-6 and V is TRBV6-6, with D maybe TRBD1 (5 bases). Trimming removed 7 bases at V and 10 bases at J, with 17 bases between. The CDR3 runs to 14 residues. Germline lookup yields CDR1 MNHNY and CDR2 SVGAGI (reference sequence). In nucleotides, the CDR3 is TGTGCCAGCAAACAGGAAGGGATTAAGTCACCCCTCCACTTT. This sequence encodes CASKQEGIKSPLHF.

The chain has TRBV6-1 and TRBJ2-7; 13 bases are shared with TRBD2. The trim removed 2 bases at V and 7 bases at J, leaving 5 bases unmatched. This CDR3 region has 15 residues. Germline V gene lookup returns CDR1 MNHNS and CDR2 SASEGT. The CDR3 DNA sequence: TGTGCCAGCAGTGAACCCGGACTAGCGGGAGAGGAGCAGTACTTC. Its translation is CASSEPGLAGEEQYF.

The V and J genes are TRBV28 and TRBJ1-4; weak D call: TRBD1 (6 bases). Germline V CDR1 and CDR2: MDHEN, SYDVKM. The V end was cut by 7 bases, the J end by 0 bases, with 12 bases between. This CDR3 comprises 15 residues. For the CDR3, the DNA is TGTGCCAGCACCACGACAGGCGCAACTAATGAAAAACTGTTTTTT. Its protein product is CASTTTGATNEKLFF. The full variable domain, completed using reference TRBV28 and TRBJ1-4, is DVKVTQSSRYLVKRTGEKVFLECVQDMDHENMFWYRQDPGLGLRLIYFSYDVKMKEKGDIPEGYSVSREKKERFSLILESASTNQTSMYLCASTTTGATNEKLFFGSGTQLSVL.

The V and J genes are TRBV15 and TRBJ1-6, with 7 bases fitting TRBD1. Trimming removed 1 base from V and 5 bases from J; junction bases left unmatched: 5. Germline V gives CDR1 LNHNV, CDR2 YYDKDF (reference sequence). CDR3 length equals 16 residues. As DNA, the CDR3 is TGTGCCACCAGCAGAGGAGGACAGGATGATAATTCACCCCTCCACTTT. It translates to CATSRGGQDDNSPLHF.

This rearrangement joins TRBV19 to TRBJ1-2; 7 bases match TRBD1. Germline V gene data show CDR1 as LNHDA and CDR2 as SQIVND (reference sequence). The junction had 6 bases not matched to a gene; V was cut back by 3 bases and J by 5 bases. CDR3 length: 14 residues. CDR3 nucleotides: TGTGCCAGTAGTATGGAAGGGGGCTGGTATGGCTACACCTTC. It specifies CASSMEGGWYGYTF.

This chain joins TRBV2 and TRBJ1-5; D remains ambiguous. CDR1 and CDR2 (germline): SNHLY, FYNNEI. The CDR3 loop spans 19 amino acids. The V and J ends lost 6 bases and 1 base respectively, with 25 bases between them. CDR3 amino acids: CASSAINSGRARSNQPQHF. For the CDR3, the DNA is TGTGCCAGCAGCGCCATCAACTCTGGGAGGGCTCGAAGCAATCAGCCCCAGCATTTT.

Concerning this clone itself: The junction departs from the called germline gene at one end, perhaps through a read error. This chain connects TRBV28 to TRBJ2-1; D ambiguous. CDR3 size: 11 residues. Germline V gene sequence: CDR1 MDHEN, CDR2 SYDVKM. The CDR3 DNA follows: TGTACCAGCTCAGCCTACAATGAGCAGTTCTTC. Protein sequence: CTSSAYNEQFF.

The rearrangement uses TRBV4-3 and TRBJ2-3; maybe TRBD2 (5 bases). The V gene lost 0 bases and the J gene lost 2 bases, with 21 bases spanning the gap. Germline loops: CDR1 LGHNA, CDR2 YSLEER. The CDR3 loop spans 19 amino acids. In DNA form, the CDR3 reads TGCGCCAGCAGCCAAGAAACTCTCGCGGGTGGCCACTCCACAGATACGCAGTATTTT. It translates to CASSQETLAGGHSTDTQYF.

The chain combines TRBV5-6 with TRBJ1-4, with TRBD1 identical over 9 bases. Trimming cost V 3 bases and J 7 bases; bases outside gene matches: 7. The germline CDR1 and CDR2 sequences are SGHDT and YYEEEE. The CDR3 loop spans 15 amino acids. CDR3 DNA: TGTGCCAGCAGCTCTTACAGGGGGCGCTCTGAAAAACTGTTTTTT. As protein: CASSSYRGRSEKLFF.

The CDR3 reads CASTLRTGRTEAFF. The CDR3 region has the DNA TGTGCCAGCACCCTCAGGACAGGGAGAACTGAAGCTTTCTTT. J is TRBJ1-1 and V is TRBV28; TRBD1 matches 8 bases. Germline loops: CDR1 MDHEN, CDR2 SYDVKM. The CDR3 is 14 amino acids. Trimming took 7 bases from V and 5 from J; bases not matched to a gene: 9.

The V call is TRBV7-2, the J call TRBJ1-1; D uncertain. With 5 bases removed from V and 8 bases from J, the gap between germline ends came to 15 bases. Germline assignment: CDR1 SGHTA and CDR2 FQGNSA. The CDR3 spans 13 residues. CDR3 residues: CASSRRAGGEAFF. In nucleotides, the CDR3 is TGTGCCAGCAGCCGGAGGGCGGGAGGAGAAGCTTTCTTT.